A selection of T cell receptor beta chains follows, all from one sample in a study of control samples from healthy donors and cancer patients. Clones were sequenced by immunoSEQ multiplex PCR, and TCRdb holds only the in-frame ones, with some missing. The sample yields under 200,000 clones, around 91% seen once. Sequencing was performed on blood. These receptors were taken from a woman younger than 45 in good health. Both conserved end residues are part of each CDR3. A D gene is named only where the DNA matches it firmly. Size is omitted from some rows. Given values are once, few, many or a class for expanded clones.

D gene: TRBD2
clone size: NA
V gene: TRBV6-6
J gene: TRBJ2-4
CDR3 protein: CASTGGKNIQYF
CDR3 DNA: TGTGCCAGCACGGGGGGGAAAAACATTCAGTACTTC

D gene: NA
clone size: NA
V gene: TRBV10-3
J gene: TRBJ2-1
CDR3 protein: CAIRDPSYNEQFF
CDR3 DNA: TGTGCCATCAGAGACCCCTCCTACAATGAGCAGTTCTTC

D gene: NA
clone size: NA
V gene: TRBV4-1
J gene: TRBJ2-6
CDR3 protein: CASSPYSGANVLTF
CDR3 DNA: TGCGCCAGCAGCCCGTACTCTGGGGCCAACGTCCTGACTTTC

D gene: NA
clone size: NA
V gene: TRBV21-1
J gene: TRBJ1-3
CDR3 protein: CASSKGGSGNTIYF
CDR3 DNA: TGTGCCAGCAGCAAAGGGGGCTCTGGAAACACCATATATTTT

D gene: TRBD1
clone size: NA
V gene: TRBV18
J gene: TRBJ1-1
CDR3 protein: CASSWTGVNTEAFF
CDR3 DNA: TGTGCCAGCTCATGGACAGGGGTGAACACTGAAGCTTTCTTT

D gene: TRBD2
clone size: NA
V gene: TRBV5-6
J gene: TRBJ2-3
CDR3 protein: CASSPGTSGGAGTQYF
CDR3 DNA: TGTGCCAGCAGCCCCGGGACTAGCGGGGGGGCCGGTACGCAGTATTTT

D gene: TRBD1
clone size: NA
V gene: TRBV6-5
J gene: TRBJ1-2
CDR3 protein: CASSPTGNYGYTF
CDR3 DNA: TGTGCCAGCAGTCCGACAGGGAACTATGGCTACACCTTC

D gene: TRBD1
clone size: NA
V gene: TRBV5-1
J gene: TRBJ2-3
CDR3 protein: CASSLSGQGRTDTQYF
CDR3 DNA: TGCGCCAGCAGCTTGTCCGGACAGGGTAGAACAGATACGCAGTATTTT

D gene: TRBD1
clone size: NA
V gene: TRBV6-2/TRBV6-3
J gene: TRBJ1-2
CDR3 protein: CASSYGTGVNYGYTF
CDR3 DNA: TGTGCCAGCAGTTACGGGACAGGGGTCAACTATGGCTACACCTTC

D gene: TRBD1
clone size: few
V gene: TRBV6-6
J gene: TRBJ2-7
CDR3 protein: CASSRDRVEQYF
CDR3 DNA: TGTGCCAGCAGTCGGGACAGGGTCGAGCAGTACTTC

D gene: NA
clone size: NA
V gene: TRBV18
J gene: TRBJ2-7
CDR3 protein: CASGEQGTYEQYF
CDR3 DNA: TGTGCCAGCGGGGAACAGGGTACCTACGAGCAGTACTTC

D gene: TRBD1
clone size: NA
V gene: TRBV10-3
J gene: TRBJ2-7
CDR3 protein: CAISGGQGAVYEQYF
CDR3 DNA: TGTGCCATCAGTGGGGGACAGGGGGCCGTTTACGAGCAGTACTTC

D gene: TRBD1
clone size: NA
V gene: TRBV15
J gene: TRBJ2-2
CDR3 protein: CATSRGDRVETGELFF
CDR3 DNA: TGTGCCACCAGCAGAGGAGACAGGGTGGAAACCGGGGAGCTGTTTTTT

D gene: TRBD1
clone size: NA
V gene: TRBV7-9
J gene: TRBJ1-2
CDR3 protein: CASSLGQGSAYGYTF
CDR3 DNA: TGTGCCAGCAGCTTAGGACAGGGGAGTGCCTATGGCTACACCTTC

D gene: TRBD1
clone size: NA
V gene: TRBV7-8
J gene: TRBJ1-3
CDR3 protein: CASSLGYLGQSSGNTIYF
CDR3 DNA: TGTGCCAGCAGCTTAGGGTATCTGGGACAGAGCTCTGGAAACACCATATATTTT

D gene: NA
clone size: NA
V gene: TRBV11-3
J gene: TRBJ2-7
CDR3 protein: CASSFHEQYF
CDR3 DNA: TGTGCCAGCAGCTTCCACGAGCAGTACTTC

D gene: NA
clone size: NA
V gene: TRBV29-1
J gene: TRBJ2-1
CDR3 protein: CSVEAPQGRYNEQFF
CDR3 DNA: TGCAGCGTTGAAGCTCCCCAGGGGCGTTACAATGAGCAGTTCTTC

D gene: TRBD2
clone size: NA
V gene: TRBV4-1
J gene: TRBJ2-7
CDR3 protein: CASSQPTSGGYEQYF
CDR3 DNA: TGCGCCAGCAGCCAACCGACTAGCGGGGGCTACGAGCAGTACTTC

D gene: NA
clone size: NA
V gene: TRBV6-1
J gene: TRBJ2-5
CDR3 protein: CASSEAKKVETQYF
CDR3 DNA: TGTGCCAGCAGTGAAGCTAAAAAGGTAGAGACCCAGTACTTC